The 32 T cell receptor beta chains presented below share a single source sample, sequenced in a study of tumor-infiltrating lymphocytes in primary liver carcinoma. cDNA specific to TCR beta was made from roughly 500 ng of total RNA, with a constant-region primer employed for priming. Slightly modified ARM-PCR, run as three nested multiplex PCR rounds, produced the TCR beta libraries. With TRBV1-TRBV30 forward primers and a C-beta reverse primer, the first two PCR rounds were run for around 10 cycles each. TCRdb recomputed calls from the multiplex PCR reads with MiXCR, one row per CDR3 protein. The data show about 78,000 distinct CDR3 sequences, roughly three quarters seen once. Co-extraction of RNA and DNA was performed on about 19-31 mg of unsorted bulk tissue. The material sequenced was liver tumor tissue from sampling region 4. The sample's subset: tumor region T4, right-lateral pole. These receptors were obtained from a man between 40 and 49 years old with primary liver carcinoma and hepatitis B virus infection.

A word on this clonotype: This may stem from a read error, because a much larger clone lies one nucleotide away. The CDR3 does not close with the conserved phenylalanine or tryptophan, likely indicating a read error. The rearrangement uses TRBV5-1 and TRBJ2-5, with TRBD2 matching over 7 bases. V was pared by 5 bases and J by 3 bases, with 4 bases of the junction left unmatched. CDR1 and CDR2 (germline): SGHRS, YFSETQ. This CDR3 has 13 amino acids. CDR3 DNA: TGCGCCAGCAGTGGGGGGGGAGAAGAGACCCAGTACATC. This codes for CASSGGGEETQYI.

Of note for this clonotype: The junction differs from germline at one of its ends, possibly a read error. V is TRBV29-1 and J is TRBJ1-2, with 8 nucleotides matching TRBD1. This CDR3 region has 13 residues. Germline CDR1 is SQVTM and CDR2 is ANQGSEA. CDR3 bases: TGTAGCGTTACAACAGGGGGGACGGATGACTACACATTC. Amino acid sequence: CSVTTGGTDDYTF.

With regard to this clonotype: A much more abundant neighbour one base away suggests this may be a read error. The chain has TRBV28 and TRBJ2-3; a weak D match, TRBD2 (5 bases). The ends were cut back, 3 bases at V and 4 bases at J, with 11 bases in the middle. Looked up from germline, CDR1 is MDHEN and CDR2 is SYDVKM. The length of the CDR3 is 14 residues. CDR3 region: CASSLNRGADTQYF. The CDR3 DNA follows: TGTGCCAGCAGTTTGAACCGGGGAGCAGATACGCAGTATTTT.

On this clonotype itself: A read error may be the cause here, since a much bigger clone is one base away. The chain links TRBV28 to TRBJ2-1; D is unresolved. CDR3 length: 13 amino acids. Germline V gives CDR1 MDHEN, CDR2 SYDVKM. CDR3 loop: CASTFKAYDEQFF. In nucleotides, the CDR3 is TGTGCCAGCACTTTTAAGGCCTACGATGAGCAGTTCTTC.

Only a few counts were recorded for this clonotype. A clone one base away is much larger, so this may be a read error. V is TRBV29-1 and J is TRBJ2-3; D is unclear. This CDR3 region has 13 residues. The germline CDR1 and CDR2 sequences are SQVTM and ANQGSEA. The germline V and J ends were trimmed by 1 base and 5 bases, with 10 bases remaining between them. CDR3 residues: CSVEVGHRDTQYF. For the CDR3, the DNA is TGCAGCGTTGAAGTCGGGCATAGAGATACGCAGTATTTT.

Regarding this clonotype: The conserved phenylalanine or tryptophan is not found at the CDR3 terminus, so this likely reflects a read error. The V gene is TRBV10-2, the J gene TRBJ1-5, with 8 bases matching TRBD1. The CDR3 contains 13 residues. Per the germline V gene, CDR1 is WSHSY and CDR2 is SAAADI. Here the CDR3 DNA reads TGCGTCATCAGACAGGGGCTGAATCAGCCCCAGCATTCT. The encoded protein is CVIRQGLNQPQHS.

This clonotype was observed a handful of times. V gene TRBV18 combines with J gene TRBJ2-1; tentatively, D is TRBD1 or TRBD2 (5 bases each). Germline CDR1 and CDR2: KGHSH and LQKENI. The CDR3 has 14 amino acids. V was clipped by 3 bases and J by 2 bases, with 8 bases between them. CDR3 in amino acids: CASSPGAPYNEQFF. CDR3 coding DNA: TGTGCCAGCTCACCCGGGGCCCCCTACAATGAGCAGTTCTTC.

The CDR3 nucleotides read TGTGCCAGCAGTCCCTTACAGGGGGGGGATCAGCCCCAGCATTTT. Translation: CASSPLQGGDQPQHF. This chain uses TRBV28 with TRBJ1-5, with 8 bases that match TRBD1. Germline values: CDR1 MDHEN, CDR2 SYDVKM. The trim removed 5 bases at V and 5 bases at J, leaving 8 bases unmatched. The CDR3 is 15 residues long.

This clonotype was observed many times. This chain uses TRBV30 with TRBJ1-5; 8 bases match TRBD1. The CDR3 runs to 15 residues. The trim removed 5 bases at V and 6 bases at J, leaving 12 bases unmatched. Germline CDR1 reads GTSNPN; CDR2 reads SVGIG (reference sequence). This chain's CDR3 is CAWDPGQGAGQPQHF. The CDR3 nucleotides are TGTGCCTGGGACCCCGGACAGGGCGCGGGTCAGCCCCAGCATTTT.

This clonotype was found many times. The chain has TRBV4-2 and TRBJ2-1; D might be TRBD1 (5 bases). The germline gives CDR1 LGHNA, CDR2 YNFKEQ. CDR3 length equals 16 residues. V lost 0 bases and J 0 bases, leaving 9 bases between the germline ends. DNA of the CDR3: TGTGCCAGCAGCCAAGAGGGGCAGTACTCCTACAATGAGCAGTTCTTC. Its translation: CASSQEGQYSYNEQFF.

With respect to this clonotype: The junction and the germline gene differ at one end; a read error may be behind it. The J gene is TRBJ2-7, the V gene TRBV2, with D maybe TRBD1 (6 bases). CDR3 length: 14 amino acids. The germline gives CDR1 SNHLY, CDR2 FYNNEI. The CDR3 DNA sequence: TGTGCCAGCAGTCCTCGGGACACATCCTCCGAGCAGTACTTC. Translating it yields CASSPRDTSSEQYF.

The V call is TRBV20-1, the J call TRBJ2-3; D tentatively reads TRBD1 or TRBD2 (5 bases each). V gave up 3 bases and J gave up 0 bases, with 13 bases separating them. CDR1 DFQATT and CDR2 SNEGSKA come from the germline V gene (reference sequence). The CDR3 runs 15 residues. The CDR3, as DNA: TGCAGTGCTAGTTCCAACGGGGCTAGCACAGATACGCAGTATTTT. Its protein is CSASSNGASTDTQYF.

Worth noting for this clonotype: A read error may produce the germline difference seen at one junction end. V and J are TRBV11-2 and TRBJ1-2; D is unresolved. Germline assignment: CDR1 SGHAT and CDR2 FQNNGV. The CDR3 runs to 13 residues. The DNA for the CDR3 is TGTGCCAGCAGCATAGAGTGGAACTATGTCTACACCTTC. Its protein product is CASSIEWNYVYTF.

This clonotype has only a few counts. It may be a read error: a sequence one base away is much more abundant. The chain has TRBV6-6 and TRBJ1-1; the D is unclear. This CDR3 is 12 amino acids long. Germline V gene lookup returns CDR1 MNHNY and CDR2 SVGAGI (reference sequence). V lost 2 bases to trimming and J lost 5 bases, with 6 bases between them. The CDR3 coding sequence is TGTGCCAGCAGTTACCTGGAAACTGAAGCTTTCTTT. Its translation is CASSYLETEAFF.

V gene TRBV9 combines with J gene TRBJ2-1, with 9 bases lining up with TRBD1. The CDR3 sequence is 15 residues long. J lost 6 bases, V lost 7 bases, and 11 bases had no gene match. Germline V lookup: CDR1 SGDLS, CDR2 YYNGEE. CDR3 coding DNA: TGTGCCAGCGCGAGGGGGGACAGGGTTCTCAATGAGCAGTTCTTC. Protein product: CASARGDRVLNEQFF.

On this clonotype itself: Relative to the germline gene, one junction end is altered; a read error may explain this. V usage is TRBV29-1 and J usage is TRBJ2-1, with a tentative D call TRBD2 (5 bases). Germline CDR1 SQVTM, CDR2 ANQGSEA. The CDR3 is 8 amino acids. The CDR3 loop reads CSVEGSIF. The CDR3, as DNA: TGTAGCGTCGAGGGTTCGATCTTC.

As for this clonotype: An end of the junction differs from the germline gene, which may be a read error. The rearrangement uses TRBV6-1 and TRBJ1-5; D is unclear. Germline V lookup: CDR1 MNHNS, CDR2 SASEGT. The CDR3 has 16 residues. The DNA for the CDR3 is TGTGCCAGCAGTGAAACTATGCCCGATAGCAGTCAGCCCCAGCATTTT. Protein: CASSETMPDSSQPQHF.

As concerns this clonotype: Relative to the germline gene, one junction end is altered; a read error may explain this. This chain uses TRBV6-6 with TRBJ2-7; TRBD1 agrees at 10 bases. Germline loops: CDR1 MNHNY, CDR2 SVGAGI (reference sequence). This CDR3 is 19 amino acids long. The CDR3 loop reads CASSHSDRGPVLGSYEQYF. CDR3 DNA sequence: TGTGCCAGCAGTCACTCCGACAGGGGGCCTGTCCTGGGCTCCTACGAGCAGTACTTC.

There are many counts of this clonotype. Here the CDR3 DNA reads TGTGCCAGCAGCTTGGAGGGGCTACAAGAGACCCAGTACTTC. It translates to CASSLEGLQETQYF. The chain links TRBV5-8 to TRBJ2-5; the D gene is possibly TRBD1 (5 bases). Germline lookup yields CDR1 SGHTS and CDR2 YDEGEE. V lost 0 bases and J 2 bases, leaving 8 bases between the germline ends. The CDR3 sequence is 14 residues long.

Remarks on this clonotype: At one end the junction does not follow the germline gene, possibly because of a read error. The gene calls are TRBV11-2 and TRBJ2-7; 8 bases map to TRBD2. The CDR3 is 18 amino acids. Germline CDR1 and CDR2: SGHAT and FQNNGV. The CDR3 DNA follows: TGTGCCAACAGCTTATCCGCTGGACTAGCAGGAGGGGGGTACGAGCAGTACTTC. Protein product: CANSLSAGLAGGGYEQYF.

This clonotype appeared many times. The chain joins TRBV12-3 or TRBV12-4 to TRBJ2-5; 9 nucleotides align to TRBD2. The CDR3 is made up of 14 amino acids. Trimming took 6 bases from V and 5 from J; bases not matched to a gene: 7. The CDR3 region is CASRVGTSYETQYF. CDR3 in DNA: TGTGCCAGCAGGGTTGGGACTAGCTACGAGACCCAGTACTTC.

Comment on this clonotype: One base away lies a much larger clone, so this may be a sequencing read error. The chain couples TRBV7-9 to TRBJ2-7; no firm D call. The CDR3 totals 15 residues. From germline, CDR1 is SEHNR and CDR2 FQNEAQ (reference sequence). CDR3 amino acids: CASCLEAGPTYEQYF. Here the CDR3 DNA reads TGTGCCAGCTGCTTAGAGGCAGGTCCGACCTACGAGCAGTACTTC. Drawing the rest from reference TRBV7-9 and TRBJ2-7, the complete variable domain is DTGVSQNPRHKITKRGQNVTFRCDPISEHNRLYWYRQTLGQGPEFLTYFQNEAQLEKSRLLSDRFSAERPKGSFSTLEIQRTEQGDSAMYLCASCLEAGPTYEQYFGPGTRLTVT.

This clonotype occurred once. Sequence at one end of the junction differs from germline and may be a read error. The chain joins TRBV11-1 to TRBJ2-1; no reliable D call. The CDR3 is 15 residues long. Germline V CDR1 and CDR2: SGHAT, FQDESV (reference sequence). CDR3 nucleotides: TGTGCCATCAGCTTAGGTTTAGCCCTATACTATGAGCAGTTCTTC. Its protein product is CAISLGLALYYEQFF.

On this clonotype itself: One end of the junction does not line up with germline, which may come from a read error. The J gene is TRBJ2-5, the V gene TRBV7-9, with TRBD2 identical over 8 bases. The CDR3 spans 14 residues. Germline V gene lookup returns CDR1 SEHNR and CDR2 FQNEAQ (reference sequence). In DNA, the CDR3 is TGTGACAGCAGCTTAGGACTAGCTATCGAGACCCAGTACTTC. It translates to CDSSLGLAIETQYF.

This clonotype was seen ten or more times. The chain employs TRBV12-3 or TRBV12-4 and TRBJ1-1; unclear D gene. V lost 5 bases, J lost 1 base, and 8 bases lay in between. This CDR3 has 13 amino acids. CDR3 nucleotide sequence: TGTGCCAGCAGTGCGGACGGGAACACTGAAGCTTTCTTT. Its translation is CASSADGNTEAFF.

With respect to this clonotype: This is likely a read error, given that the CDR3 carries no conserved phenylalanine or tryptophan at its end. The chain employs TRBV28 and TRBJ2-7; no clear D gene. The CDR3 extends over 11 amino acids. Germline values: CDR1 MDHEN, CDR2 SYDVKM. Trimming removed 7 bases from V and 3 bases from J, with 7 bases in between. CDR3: CASTYLYEQYS. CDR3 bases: TGTGCCAGCACTTACCTCTACGAGCAGTACTCC.

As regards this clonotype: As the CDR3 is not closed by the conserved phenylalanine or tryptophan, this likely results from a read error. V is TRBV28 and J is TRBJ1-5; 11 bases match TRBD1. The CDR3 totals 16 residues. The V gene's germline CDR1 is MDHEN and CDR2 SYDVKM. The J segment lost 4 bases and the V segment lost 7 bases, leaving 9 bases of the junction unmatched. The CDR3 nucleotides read TGTGCCAGCACTCGGACAGGGGGCTTGGGGAATCAGCCCCAGCATTCT. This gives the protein CASTRTGGLGNQPQHS.

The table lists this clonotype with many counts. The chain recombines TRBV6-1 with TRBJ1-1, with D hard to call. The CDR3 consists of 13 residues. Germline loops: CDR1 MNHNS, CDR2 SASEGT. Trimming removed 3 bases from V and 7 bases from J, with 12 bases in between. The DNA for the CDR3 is TGTGCCAGCAGTGATTACGGGGTAGGTGAAGCTTTCTTT. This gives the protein CASSDYGVGEAFF.

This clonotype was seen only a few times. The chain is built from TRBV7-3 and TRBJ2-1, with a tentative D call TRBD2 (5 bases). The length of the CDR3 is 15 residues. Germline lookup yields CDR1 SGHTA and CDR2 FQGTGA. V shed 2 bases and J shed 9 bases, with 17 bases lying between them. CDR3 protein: CASSLAGKNIGEQFF. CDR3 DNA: TGTGCCAGCAGCTTAGCGGGCAAGAACATCGGTGAGCAGTTCTTC.

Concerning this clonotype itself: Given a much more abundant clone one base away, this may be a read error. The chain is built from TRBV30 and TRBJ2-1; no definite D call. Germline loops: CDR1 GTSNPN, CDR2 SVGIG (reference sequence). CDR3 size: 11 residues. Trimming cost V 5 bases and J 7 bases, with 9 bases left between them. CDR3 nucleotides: TGTGCCTGGGATGGCGTAAATGAGCAGTTCTTC. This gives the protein CAWDGVNEQFF.

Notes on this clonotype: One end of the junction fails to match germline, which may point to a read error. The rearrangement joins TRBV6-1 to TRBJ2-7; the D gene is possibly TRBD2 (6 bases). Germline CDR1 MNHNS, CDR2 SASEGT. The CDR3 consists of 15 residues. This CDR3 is CASGEASGLGYEQYF. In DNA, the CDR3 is TGTGCCAGCGGTGAAGCGTCGGGACTGGGCTACGAGCAGTACTTC.

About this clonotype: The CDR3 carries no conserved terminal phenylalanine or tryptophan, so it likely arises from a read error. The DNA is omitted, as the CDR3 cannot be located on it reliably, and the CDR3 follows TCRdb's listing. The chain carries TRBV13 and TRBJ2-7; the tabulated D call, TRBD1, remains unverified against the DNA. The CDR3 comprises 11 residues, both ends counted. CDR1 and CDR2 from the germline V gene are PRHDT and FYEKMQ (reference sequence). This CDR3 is CTSSLGQDSYL.